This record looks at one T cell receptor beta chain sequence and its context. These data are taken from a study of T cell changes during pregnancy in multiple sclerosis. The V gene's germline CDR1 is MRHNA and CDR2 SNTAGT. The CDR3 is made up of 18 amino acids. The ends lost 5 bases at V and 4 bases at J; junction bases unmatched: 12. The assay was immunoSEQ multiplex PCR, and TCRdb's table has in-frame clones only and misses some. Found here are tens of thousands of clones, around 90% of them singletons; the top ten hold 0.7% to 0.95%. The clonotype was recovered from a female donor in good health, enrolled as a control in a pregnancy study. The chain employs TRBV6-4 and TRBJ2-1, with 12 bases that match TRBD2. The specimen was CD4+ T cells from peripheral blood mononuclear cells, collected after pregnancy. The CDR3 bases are TGTGCCAGCAGTCCCTTCGGGACTAGCGGGTCTTGGTACAATGAGCAGTTCTTC. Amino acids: CASSPFGTSGSWYNEQFF.